Only a few counts were recorded for the clone carrying this T cell receptor beta chain. This record comes from a study of OX40 agonist ivuxolimab in advanced cancers. As for the study in general: Averaging roughly 60 years in age, with a range of roughly 23 to 85, the cohort was 65% to 90% male. Three dose-escalation patients had partial responses: one with hepatocellular carcinoma and two with cutaneous melanoma.

CDR3 length: 14 amino acids. Trimming stripped 0 bases from V and 5 bases from J, with 10 bases between. Germline values: CDR1 SGHRS, CDR2 YFSETQ. Assay: immunoSEQ multiplex PCR; the TCRdb copy retains only in-frame clones and omits some. The sample carries over 65,000 clones, 84% recorded once. This clonotype was sampled from an adult with an advanced solid tumor such as melanoma, head and neck, liver or kidney cancer. This specimen consisted of CD4+ or CD8+ T cells sorted from blood, obtained in a trial of the OX40 agonist ivuxolimab. The chain couples TRBV5-1 to TRBJ2-3, with a possible D match to TRBD1 (7 bases). CDR3 loop: CASSLGQGGDTQYF. CDR3 nucleotides: TGCGCCAGCAGCTTGGGGCAGGGGGGAGATACGCAGTATTTT.